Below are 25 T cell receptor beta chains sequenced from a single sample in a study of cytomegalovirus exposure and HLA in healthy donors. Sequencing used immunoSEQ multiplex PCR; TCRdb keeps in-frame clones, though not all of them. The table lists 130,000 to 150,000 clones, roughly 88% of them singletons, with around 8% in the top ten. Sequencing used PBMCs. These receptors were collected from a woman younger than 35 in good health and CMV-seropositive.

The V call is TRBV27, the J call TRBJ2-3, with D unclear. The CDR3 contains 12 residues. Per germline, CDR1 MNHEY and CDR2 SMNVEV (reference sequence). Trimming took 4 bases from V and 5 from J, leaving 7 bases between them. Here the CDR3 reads CASSSNRDTQYF. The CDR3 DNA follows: TGTGCCAGCAGTTCAAACAGAGATACGCAGTATTTT.

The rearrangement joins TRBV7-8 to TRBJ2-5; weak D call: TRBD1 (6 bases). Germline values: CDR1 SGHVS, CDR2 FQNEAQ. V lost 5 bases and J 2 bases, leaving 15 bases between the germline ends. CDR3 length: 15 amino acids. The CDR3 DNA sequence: TGTGCCAGCAGCCGTTATAGGGGGTCACAAGAGACCCAGTACTTC. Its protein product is CASSRYRGSQETQYF.

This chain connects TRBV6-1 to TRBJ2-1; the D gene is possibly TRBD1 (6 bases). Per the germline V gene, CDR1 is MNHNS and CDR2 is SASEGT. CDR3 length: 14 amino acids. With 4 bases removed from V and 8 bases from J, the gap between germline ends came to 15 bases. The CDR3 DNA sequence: TGTGCCAGCAGTGCGAGGGGGTGGCTCGATGAGCAGTTCTTC. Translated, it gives CASSARGWLDEQFF.

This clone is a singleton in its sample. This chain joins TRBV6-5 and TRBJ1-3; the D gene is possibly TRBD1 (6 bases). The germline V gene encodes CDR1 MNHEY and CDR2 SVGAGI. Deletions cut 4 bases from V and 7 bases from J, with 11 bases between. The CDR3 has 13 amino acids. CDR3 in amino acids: CASSSGARNTIYF. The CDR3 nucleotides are TGTGCCAGCAGTTCAGGGGCGAGGAACACCATATATTTT.

The CDR3 DNA reads as TGTGCCAGCAGTTACATTGTGGAGGCTAATGAAAAACTGTTTTTT. It yields the protein CASSYIVEANEKLFF. The genes are TRBV6-6 and TRBJ1-4; D is uncertain. CDR1 MNHNY and CDR2 SVGAGI come from the germline V gene (reference sequence). V lost 2 bases and J lost 3, with 10 bases in between. This CDR3 is built from 15 residues.

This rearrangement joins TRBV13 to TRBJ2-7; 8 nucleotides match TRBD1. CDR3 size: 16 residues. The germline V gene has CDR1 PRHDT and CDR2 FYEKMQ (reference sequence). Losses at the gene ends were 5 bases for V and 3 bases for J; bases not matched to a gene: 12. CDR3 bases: TGTGCCAGCAGCCCCCACTCGAAGACAGGGGACTACGAGCAGTACTTC. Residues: CASSPHSKTGDYEQYF.

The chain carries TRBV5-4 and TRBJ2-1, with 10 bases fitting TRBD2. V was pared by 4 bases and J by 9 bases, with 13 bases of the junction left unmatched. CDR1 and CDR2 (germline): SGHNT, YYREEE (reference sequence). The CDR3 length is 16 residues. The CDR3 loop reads CASSPAKREGLVEQFF. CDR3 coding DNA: TGTGCCAGCAGCCCCGCCAAGCGGGAGGGTCTCGTTGAGCAGTTCTTC.

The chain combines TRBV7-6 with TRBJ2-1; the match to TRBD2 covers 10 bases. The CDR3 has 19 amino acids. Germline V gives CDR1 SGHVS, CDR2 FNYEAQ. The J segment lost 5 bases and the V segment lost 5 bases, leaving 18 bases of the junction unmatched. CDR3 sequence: CASSTIAGPKRGGNNEQFF. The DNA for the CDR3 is TGTGCCAGCAGCACGATAGCGGGCCCTAAGCGGGGGGGTAACAATGAGCAGTTCTTC. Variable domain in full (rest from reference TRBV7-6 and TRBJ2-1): GAGVSQSPRYKVTKRGQDVALRCDPISGHVSLYWYRQALGQGPEFLTYFNYEAQQDKSGLPNDRFSAERPEGSISTLTIQRTEQRDSAMYRCASSTIAGPKRGGNNEQFFGPGTRLTVL.

The DNA of the CDR3 is TGCGCCAGCAGCCCGACTAGCGGGGGGCTTTACAATGAGCAGTTCTTC. Protein product: CASSPTSGGLYNEQFF. V usage is TRBV5-1 and J usage is TRBJ2-1; 13 positions match TRBD2. CDR1 and CDR2 (germline): SGHRS, YFSETQ. With V trimmed by 4 bases and J by 4 bases, 5 bases remained unmatched. The CDR3 sequence is 16 residues long.

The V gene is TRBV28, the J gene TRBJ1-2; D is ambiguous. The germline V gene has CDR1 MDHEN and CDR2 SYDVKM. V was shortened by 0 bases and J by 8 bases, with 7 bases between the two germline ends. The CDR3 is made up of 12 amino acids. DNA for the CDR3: TGTGCCAGCAGTTTATGGCCCCGGGGCTACACCTTC. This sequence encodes CASSLWPRGYTF.

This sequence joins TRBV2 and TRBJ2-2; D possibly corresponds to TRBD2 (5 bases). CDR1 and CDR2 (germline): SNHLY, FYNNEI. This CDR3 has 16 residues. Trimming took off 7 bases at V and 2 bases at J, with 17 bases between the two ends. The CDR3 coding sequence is TGTGCCAGCACCCGGATGGAGCTAGCTAACACCGGGGAGCTGTTTTTT. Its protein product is CASTRMELANTGELFF.

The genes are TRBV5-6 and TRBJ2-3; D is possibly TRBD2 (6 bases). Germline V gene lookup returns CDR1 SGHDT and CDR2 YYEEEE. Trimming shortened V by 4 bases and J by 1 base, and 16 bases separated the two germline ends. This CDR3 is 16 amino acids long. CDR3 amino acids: CASSRDFWGGTDTQYF. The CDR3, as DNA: TGTGCCAGCAGCCGGGACTTCTGGGGGGGCACAGATACGCAGTATTTT.

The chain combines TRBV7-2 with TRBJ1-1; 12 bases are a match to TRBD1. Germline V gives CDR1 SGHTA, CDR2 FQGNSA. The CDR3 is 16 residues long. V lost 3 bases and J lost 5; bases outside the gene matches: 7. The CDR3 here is CASSFSRDRGRTEAFF. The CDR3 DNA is TGTGCCAGCAGCTTTTCTCGGGACAGGGGGCGGACTGAAGCTTTCTTT.

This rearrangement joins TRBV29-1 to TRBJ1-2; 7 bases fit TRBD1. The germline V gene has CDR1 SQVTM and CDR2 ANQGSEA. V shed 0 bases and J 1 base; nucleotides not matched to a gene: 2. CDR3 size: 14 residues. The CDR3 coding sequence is TGCAGCGTTGAAGATTGGGACAGTAACTATGGCTACACCTTC. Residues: CSVEDWDSNYGYTF.

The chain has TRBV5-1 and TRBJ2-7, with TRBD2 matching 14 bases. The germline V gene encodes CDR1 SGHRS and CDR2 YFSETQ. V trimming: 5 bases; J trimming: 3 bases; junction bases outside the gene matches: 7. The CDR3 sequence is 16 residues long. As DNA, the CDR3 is TGCGCCAGCAGACCGCCGGGACTAGCGGGGGACTACGAGCAGTACTTC. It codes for CASRPPGLAGDYEQYF.

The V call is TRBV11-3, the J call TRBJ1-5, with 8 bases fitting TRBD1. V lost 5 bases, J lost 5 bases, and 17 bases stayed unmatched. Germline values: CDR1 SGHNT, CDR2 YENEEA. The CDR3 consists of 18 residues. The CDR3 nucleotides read TGTGCCAGCAGCCCAGGACAGGGATGGGGGGGTGGCTATCAGCCCCAGCATTTT. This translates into CASSPGQGWGGGYQPQHF.

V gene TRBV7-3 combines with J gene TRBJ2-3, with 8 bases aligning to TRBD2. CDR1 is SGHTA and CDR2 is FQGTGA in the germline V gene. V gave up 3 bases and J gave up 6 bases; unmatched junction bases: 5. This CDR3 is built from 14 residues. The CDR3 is CASSLSSGADTQYF. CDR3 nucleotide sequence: TGTGCCAGCAGCTTGAGTAGCGGGGCCGATACGCAGTATTTT.

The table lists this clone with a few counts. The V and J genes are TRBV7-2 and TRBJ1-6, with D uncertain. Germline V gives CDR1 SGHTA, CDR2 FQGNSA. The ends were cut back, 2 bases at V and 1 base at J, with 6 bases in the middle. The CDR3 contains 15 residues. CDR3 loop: CASSLRESYNSPLHF. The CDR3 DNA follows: TGTGCCAGCAGCTTAAGGGAGTCCTATAATTCACCCCTCCACTTT.

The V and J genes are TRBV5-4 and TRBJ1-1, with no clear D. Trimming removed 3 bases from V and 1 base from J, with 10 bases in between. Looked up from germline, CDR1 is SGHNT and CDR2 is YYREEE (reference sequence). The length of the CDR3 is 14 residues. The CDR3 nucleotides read TGTGCCAGCAGCTCCCAGGTCGAGAACACTGAAGCTTTCTTT. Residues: CASSSQVENTEAFF.

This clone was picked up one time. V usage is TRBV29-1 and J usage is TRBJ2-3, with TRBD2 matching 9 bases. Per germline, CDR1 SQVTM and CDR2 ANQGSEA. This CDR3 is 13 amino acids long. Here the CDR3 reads CTFCGGDSDTQYF. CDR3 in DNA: TGCACTTTTTGCGGGGGGGATTCAGATACGCAGTATTTT.

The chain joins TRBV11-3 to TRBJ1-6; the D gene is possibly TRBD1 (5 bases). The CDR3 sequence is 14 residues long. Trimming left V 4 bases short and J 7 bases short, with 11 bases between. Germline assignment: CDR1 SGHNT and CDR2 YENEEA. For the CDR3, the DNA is TGTGCCAGCAGCTCGGGACTGAGGAATTCACCCCTCCACTTT. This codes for CASSSGLRNSPLHF.

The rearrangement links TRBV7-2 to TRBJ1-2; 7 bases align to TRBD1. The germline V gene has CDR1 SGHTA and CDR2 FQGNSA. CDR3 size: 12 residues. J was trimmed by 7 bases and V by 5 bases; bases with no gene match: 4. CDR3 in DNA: TGTGCCAGCAGCCGCGACAGGGTTGGCTACACCTTC. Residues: CASSRDRVGYTF.

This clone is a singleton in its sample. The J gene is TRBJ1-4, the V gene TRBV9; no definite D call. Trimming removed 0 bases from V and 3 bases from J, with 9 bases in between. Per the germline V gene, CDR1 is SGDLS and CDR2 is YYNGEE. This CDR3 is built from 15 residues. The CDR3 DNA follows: TGTGCCAGCAGCGTAGGTGGTAGTGCTAATGAAAAACTGTTTTTT. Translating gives CASSVGGSANEKLFF. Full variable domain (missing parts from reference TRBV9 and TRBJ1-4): DSGVTQTPKHLITATGQRVTLRCSPRSGDLSVYWYQQSLDQGLQFLIQYYNGEERAKGNILERFSAQQFPDLHSELNLSSLELGDSALYFCASSVGGSANEKLFFGSGTQLSVL.

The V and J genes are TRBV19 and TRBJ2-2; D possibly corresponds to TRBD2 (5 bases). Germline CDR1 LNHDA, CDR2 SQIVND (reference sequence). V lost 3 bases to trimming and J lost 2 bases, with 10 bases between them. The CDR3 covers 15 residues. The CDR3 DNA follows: TGTGCCAGTAGTATGGTTAGCGCAAACACCGGGGAGCTGTTTTTT. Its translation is CASSMVSANTGELFF.

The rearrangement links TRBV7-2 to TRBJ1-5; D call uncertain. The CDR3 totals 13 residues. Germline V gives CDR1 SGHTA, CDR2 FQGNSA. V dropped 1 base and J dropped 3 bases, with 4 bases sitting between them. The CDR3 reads CASSLDYNQPQHF. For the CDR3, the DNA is TGTGCCAGCAGCTTAGACTACAATCAGCCCCAGCATTTT.